This entry lists 8 T cell receptor beta chains sequenced from one sample in a study of blood T cell repertoires in COVID-19. Repertoires were generated with immunoSEQ multiplex PCR, while TCRdb's copy carries only in-frame clones and drops some. The sample consists of more than 55,000 clones, 80% to 90% of them appearing once. Source material: peripheral blood. The receptors derive from a woman aged 80 or older with acute or convalescent COVID-19.

The V and J genes are TRBV5-8 and TRBJ1-1, with 9 nucleotides matching TRBD1. The CDR3 has 15 amino acids. Germline V gene sequence: CDR1 SGHTS, CDR2 YDEGEE. The ends lost 3 bases at V and 1 base at J; junction bases unmatched: 4. CDR3 sequence reads: CASSSRTGANTEAFF. The CDR3, as DNA: TGTGCCAGCAGCTCCAGGACAGGGGCGAACACTGAAGCTTTCTTT.

The table lists this clone with a count of one. Written as DNA, the CDR3 is TGTGCCAGCAGCCAAGATCGGGTTAGCACAGATACGCAGTATTTT. Its protein product is CASSQDRVSTDTQYF. The rearrangement links TRBV14 to TRBJ2-3; D gene ambiguous. Germline V gives CDR1 SGHDN, CDR2 FVKESK. The CDR3 has 15 residues. V lost 0 bases, J lost 0 bases, and 7 bases lay in between.

CDR3 region: CATSDPDSPMLGELFF. The CDR3 DNA is TGTGCCACCAGTGATCCCGACAGTCCGATGCTGGGGGAGCTGTTTTTT. The V call is TRBV24-1, the J call TRBJ2-2; tentative D call: TRBD1 (5 bases). Germline values: CDR1 KGHDR, CDR2 SFDVKD. This CDR3 contains 16 residues. The V end was cut by 3 bases, the J end by 8 bases, with 18 bases between.

V is TRBV4-2 and J is TRBJ1-1; weak D call: TRBD1 (6 bases). Trimming removed 1 base from V and 4 bases from J, with 7 bases in between. The germline CDR1 and CDR2 sequences are LGHNA and YNFKEQ. The length of the CDR3 is 13 residues. The CDR3 DNA reads TGTGCCAGCAGCCAAGCAGGGGCCACTGAAGCTTTCTTT. Translating it yields CASSQAGATEAFF.

The gene calls are TRBV19 and TRBJ2-1; 15 bases line up with TRBD2. This CDR3 is built from 17 residues. Trimming took 3 bases from V and 4 from J; bases not matched to a gene: 4. Germline CDR1 and CDR2: LNHDA and SQIVND (reference sequence). In DNA, the CDR3 is TGTGCCAGTAGTATTCCGGGACTAGCGGGAGGATACAATGAGCAGTTCTTC. Translating gives CASSIPGLAGGYNEQFF.

The chain couples TRBV5-1 to TRBJ2-3; D not certain. The V end was cut by 7 bases, the J end by 13 bases, with 16 bases between. Looked up from germline, CDR1 is SGHRS and CDR2 is YFSETQ. CDR3 length equals 11 residues. The DNA of the CDR3 is TGCGCCAGCGGATTTTCGGGTCCCAAGTATTTT. Protein sequence: CASGFSGPKYF.

The gene calls are TRBV30 and TRBJ1-6; D unresolved. This CDR3 comprises 13 residues. Germline-derived CDR1 and CDR2 are GTSNPN and SVGIG (reference sequence). V was cut by 3 bases and J by 14 bases, with 17 bases left in between. CDR3 protein: CAWSLTGLAALHF. In DNA form, the CDR3 reads TGTGCCTGGAGCCTTACTGGACTGGCCGCCCTCCACTTT. The full variable domain, with the rest looked up from reference TRBV30 and TRBJ1-6, is SQTIHQWPATLVQPVGSPLSLECTVEGTSNPNLYWYRQAAGRGLQLLFYSVGIGQISSEVPQNLSASRPQDRQFILSSKKLLLSDSGFYLCAWSLTGLAALHFGNGTRLTVT.

This chain links TRBV19 with TRBJ2-3; 7 nucleotides line up with TRBD1. This CDR3 has 19 residues. Looked up from germline, CDR1 is LNHDA and CDR2 is SQIVND (reference sequence). V shed 4 bases and J 1 base; nucleotides not matched to a gene: 17. CDR3 residues: CASSKALDRFFVGTDTQYF. In DNA, the CDR3 is TGTGCCAGTAGTAAAGCCTTGGACAGGTTTTTCGTGGGCACAGATACGCAGTATTTT.